Sequencing of this T cell receptor beta chain was carried out in a study of PD-1 blockade in classical Hodgkin lymphoma. Regarding the study as a whole: Significantly greater TCR diversity emerged by C4D1 in CD4+ cells but not CD8+ cells.

Concerning this clone itself: Its target is unknown.

Profiling relied on immunoSEQ multiplex PCR, and the TCRdb table lists in-frame clones only, not all of them. The sample lists roughly 13,000 clones, 75% to 90% seen once, with around 25% in the top ten. With 6 bases removed from V and 4 bases from J, the gap between germline ends came to 23 bases. Looked up from germline, CDR1 is SGHDT and CDR2 is YYEEEE. The CDR3 totals 17 residues. Every patient was affected by relapse after autologous stem cell transplantation, while exposure to brentuximab vedotin was not uniform. This clonotype originated in a human donor with classical Hodgkin lymphoma. The J gene is TRBJ2-1, the V gene TRBV5-6, with D perhaps TRBD2 (5 bases). This specimen was peripheral blood mononuclear cells (PBMCs), taken at baseline. CDR3: CASTTYGVQPSYNEQFF. CDR3 coding DNA: TGTGCCAGCACCACTTACGGGGTACAGCCATCGTACAATGAGCAGTTCTTC.